The next 6 T cell receptor beta chains were all read from a single sample in a study of T cells in narcolepsy. Sequencing was performed with immunoSEQ multiplex PCR; in TCRdb, only in-frame clones are kept and a portion is missing. There are 30,000 to 35,000 clones in the sample; 65% to 85% occur only once, and roughly 1% lies in the top ten. The specimen sequenced was memory (CD45RA-) CD4+ T cells from blood. Every receptor here comes from a human donor in good health.

The V gene is TRBV7-2, the J gene TRBJ2-5; 7 nucleotides align to TRBD1. The end of the DNA fits TRBJ2-7 better, so the J call may be wrong. The CDR3 runs 15 residues. Looked up from germline, CDR1 is SGHTA and CDR2 is FQGNSA. The CDR3: CASSLSGQSSYEQYF. In DNA, the CDR3 is TGTGCCAGCAGCTTATCGGGACAGAGCTCCTACGAGCAGTACTTC.

The chain employs TRBV27 and TRBJ2-3; a possible D gene is TRBD1 (5 bases). Germline values: CDR1 MNHEY, CDR2 SMNVEV (reference sequence). V was pared by 0 bases and J by 4 bases, with 5 bases between. The CDR3 totals 13 residues. Here the CDR3 reads CASSLSRADTQYF. DNA for the CDR3: TGTGCCAGCAGTTTATCCAGGGCAGATACGCAGTATTTT.

The rearrangement joins TRBV6-5 to TRBJ1-6, with a weak D call TRBD1 (6 bases). V lost 4 bases and J 5 bases, leaving 9 bases between the germline ends. The CDR3 has 14 residues. Per the germline V gene, CDR1 is MNHEY and CDR2 is SVGAGI. The CDR3 loop reads CASSSPGDNSPLHF. For the CDR3, the DNA is TGTGCCAGCAGTTCACCAGGGGATAATTCACCCCTCCACTTT.

This clone was seen once. One end of the junction does not line up with germline, which may come from a read error. The chain is built from TRBV27 and TRBJ1-6; possibly TRBD1 for D (6 bases). The CDR3 is made up of 18 amino acids. In germline, CDR1 is MNHEY, CDR2 SMNVEV (reference sequence). The CDR3 DNA sequence: TGTGCCAGCAGTCTATCGCGGGGGGCTCGCTCCTATAATTCACCCCTCCACTTT. This gives the protein CASSLSRGARSYNSPLHF.

The rearrangement joins TRBV4-2 to TRBJ2-7; 7 bases agree with TRBD2. V dropped 4 bases and J dropped 5; count of bases not matched to a gene: 5. This CDR3 region has 13 residues. Germline lookup yields CDR1 LGHNA and CDR2 YNFKEQ. DNA of the CDR3: TGTGCCAGCAGCCTTAGAGCGGGGCACGAGCAGTACTTC. Translating it yields CASSLRAGHEQYF.

This chain connects TRBV10-3 to TRBJ2-5; D not certain. CDR1 and CDR2 from the germline V gene are ENHRY and SYGVKD. V was cut by 0 bases and J by 2 bases, with 7 bases left in between. The CDR3 has 14 amino acids. DNA for the CDR3: TGTGCCATCAGTGAGTCGAACAAGCAAGAGACCCAGTACTTC. Residues: CAISESNKQETQYF.